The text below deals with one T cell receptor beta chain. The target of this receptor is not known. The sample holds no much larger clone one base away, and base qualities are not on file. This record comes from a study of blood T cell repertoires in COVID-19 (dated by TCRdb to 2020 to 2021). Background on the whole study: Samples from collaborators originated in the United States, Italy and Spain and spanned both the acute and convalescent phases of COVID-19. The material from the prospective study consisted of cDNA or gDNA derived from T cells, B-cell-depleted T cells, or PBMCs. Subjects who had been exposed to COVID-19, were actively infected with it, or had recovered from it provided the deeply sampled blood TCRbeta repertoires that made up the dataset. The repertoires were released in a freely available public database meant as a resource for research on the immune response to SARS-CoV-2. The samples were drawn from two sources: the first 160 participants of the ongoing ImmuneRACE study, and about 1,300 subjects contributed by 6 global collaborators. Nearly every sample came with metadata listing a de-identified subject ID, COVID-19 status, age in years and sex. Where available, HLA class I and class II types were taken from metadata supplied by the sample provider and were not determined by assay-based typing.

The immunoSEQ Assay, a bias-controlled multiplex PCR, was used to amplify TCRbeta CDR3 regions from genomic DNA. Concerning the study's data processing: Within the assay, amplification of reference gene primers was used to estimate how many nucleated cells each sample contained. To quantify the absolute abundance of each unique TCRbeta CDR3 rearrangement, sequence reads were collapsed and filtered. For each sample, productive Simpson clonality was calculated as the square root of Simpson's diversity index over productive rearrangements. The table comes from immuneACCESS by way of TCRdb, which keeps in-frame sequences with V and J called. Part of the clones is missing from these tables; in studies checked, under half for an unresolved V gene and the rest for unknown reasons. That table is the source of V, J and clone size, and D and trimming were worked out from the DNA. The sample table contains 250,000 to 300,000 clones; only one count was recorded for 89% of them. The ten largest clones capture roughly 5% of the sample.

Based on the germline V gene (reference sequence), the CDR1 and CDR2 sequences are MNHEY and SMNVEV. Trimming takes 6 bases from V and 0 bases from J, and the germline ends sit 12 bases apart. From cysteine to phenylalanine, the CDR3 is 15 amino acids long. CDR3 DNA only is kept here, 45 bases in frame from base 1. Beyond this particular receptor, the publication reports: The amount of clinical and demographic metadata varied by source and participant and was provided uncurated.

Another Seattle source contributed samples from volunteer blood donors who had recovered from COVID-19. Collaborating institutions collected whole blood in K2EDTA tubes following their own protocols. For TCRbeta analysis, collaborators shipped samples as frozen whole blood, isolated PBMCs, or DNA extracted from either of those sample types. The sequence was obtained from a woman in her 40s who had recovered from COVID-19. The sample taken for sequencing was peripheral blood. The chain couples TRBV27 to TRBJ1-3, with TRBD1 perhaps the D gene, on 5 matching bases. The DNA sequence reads TGTGCCAGCAGGATTACAGGAGACTCTGGAAACACCATATATTTT. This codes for CASRITGDSGNTIYF.